The rows below give T cell receptor beta chains drawn from one sample of a study of blood T cell repertoires in COVID-19. Method: immunoSEQ multiplex PCR; TCRdb's copy keeps in-frame clones and lacks some. The sample includes 250,000 or so clones, around nine tenths seen only once; the top ten take over 1.1%. Sequencing used peripheral blood. These receptors were collected from an elderly man with acute or convalescent COVID-19. Each CDR3 is given with its conserved first and last residue. Each record gives: CDR3 length, V gene, D gene, clone size, J gene, CDR3 protein, CDR3 DNA. The D gene is left open where the match is weak. Not all rows give a size; the values are once, few, many and, for expanded clones, a class.

length: 14
V: TRBV7-6
D: .
size: .
J: TRBJ2-2
CDR3: CASSLYGNTGELFF
DNA: TGTGCCAGCAGCTTATACGGGAACACCGGGGAGCTGTTTTTT

length: 13
V: TRBV7-6
D: .
size: .
J: TRBJ1-1
CDR3: CASSFQGGTEAFF
DNA: TGTGCCAGCAGCTTTCAGGGAGGCACTGAAGCTTTCTTT

length: 14
V: TRBV6-2/TRBV6-3
D: TRBD1
size: .
J: TRBJ2-4
CDR3: CASSLQGAKNIQYF
DNA: TGTGCCAGCAGTTTACAGGGGGCCAAAAACATTCAGTACTTC

length: 14
V: TRBV9
D: .
size: .
J: TRBJ1-1
CDR3: CASSVAIANTEAFF
DNA: TGTGCCAGCAGCGTAGCTATAGCTAACACTGAAGCTTTCTTT

length: 17
V: TRBV9
D: TRBD2
size: .
J: TRBJ2-1
CDR3: CASSFRTSGKDKDEQFF
DNA: TGTGCCAGCAGCTTTAGGACTAGCGGGAAGGACAAGGATGAGCAGTTCTTC

length: 13
V: TRBV19
D: .
size: .
J: TRBJ1-6
CDR3: CASSIGGDSPLHF
DNA: TGTGCCAGTAGTATAGGGGGGGATTCACCCCTCCACTTT

length: 17
V: TRBV15
D: .
size: .
J: TRBJ2-6
CDR3: CATSREGVLSGANVLTF
DNA: TGTGCCACCAGCAGAGAGGGAGTTCTCTCTGGGGCCAACGTCCTGACTTTC

length: 15
V: TRBV25-1
D: TRBD1
size: .
J: TRBJ1-2
CDR3: CASSVTGGADYGYTF
DNA: TGTGCCAGCAGTGTGACAGGGGGCGCCGACTATGGCTACACCTTC

length: 12
V: TRBV6-2/TRBV6-3
D: .
size: .
J: TRBJ2-2
CDR3: CASSRGIGELFF
DNA: TGTGCCAGCAGTAGGGGCATCGGGGAGCTGTTTTTT

length: 17
V: TRBV18
D: TRBD1
size: .
J: TRBJ1-5
CDR3: CASSPTTGGESNQPQHF
DNA: TGTGCCAGCTCACCGACCACAGGGGGCGAGAGCAATCAGCCCCAGCATTTT

length: 14
V: TRBV7-2
D: .
size: .
J: TRBJ2-1
CDR3: CASSTPPRYNEQFF
DNA: TGTGCCAGCAGCACACCTCCGAGGTACAATGAGCAGTTCTTC

length: 17
V: TRBV4-1
D: .
size: .
J: TRBJ1-6
CDR3: CASSQDKSGQGTSPLHF
DNA: TGCGCCAGCAGCCAAGATAAATCTGGGCAGGGGACTTCACCCCTCCACTTT

length: 15
V: TRBV6-5
D: .
size: few
J: TRBJ2-5
CDR3: CASSYSVTDQETQYF
DNA: TGTGCCAGCAGTTACTCCGTCACAGACCAAGAGACCCAGTACTTC

length: 17
V: TRBV2
D: TRBD2
size: .
J: TRBJ2-5
CDR3: CASSEGLAGGPGETQYF
DNA: TGTGCCAGCAGTGAGGGACTAGCGGGGGGGCCCGGGGAGACCCAGTACTTC

length: 15
V: TRBV2
D: TRBD1
size: .
J: TRBJ1-5
CDR3: CASSPGQAGNQPQHF
DNA: TGTGCCAGCAGTCCGGGACAGGCAGGCAATCAGCCCCAGCATTTT

length: 14
V: TRBV3-1/TRBV3-2
D: .
size: .
J: TRBJ1-1
CDR3: CASSQGGSTGEAFF
DNA: TGTGCCAGCAGCCAAGGCGGCTCCACCGGTGAAGCTTTCTTT

length: 15
V: TRBV9
D: .
size: .
J: TRBJ2-7
CDR3: CASSPGQGAAYEQYF
DNA: TGTGCCAGCAGCCCGGGCCAGGGCGCGGCCTACGAGCAGTACTTC

length: 17
V: TRBV27
D: TRBD2
size: .
J: TRBJ2-7
CDR3: CASSSPRTSGRTYEQYF
DNA: TGTGCCAGCAGTTCCCCCCGGACTAGCGGGCGCACCTACGAGCAGTACTTC

length: 14
V: TRBV5-1
D: .
size: .
J: TRBJ2-1
CDR3: CASSSRAGNNEQFF
DNA: TGCGCCAGCAGCTCCAGGGCGGGGAACAATGAGCAGTTCTTC

length: 15
V: TRBV6-5
D: TRBD1
size: .
J: TRBJ1-3
CDR3: CASRRDRGPGNTIYF
DNA: TGTGCCAGCAGAAGAGACAGGGGGCCTGGAAACACCATATATTTT

length: 14
V: TRBV7-2
D: .
size: .
J: TRBJ1-5
CDR3: CASSESSRYQPQHF
DNA: TGTGCCAGCAGTGAGAGTTCCCGATATCAGCCCCAGCATTTT

length: 14
V: TRBV7-8
D: .
size: .
J: TRBJ2-7
CDR3: CASSPTVLSYEQYF
DNA: TGTGCCAGCAGCCCGACAGTTCTATCCTACGAGCAGTACTTC

length: 13
V: TRBV29-1
D: TRBD1
size: .
J: TRBJ1-2
CDR3: CSVEQQGPGSYTF
DNA: TGCAGCGTTGAGCAACAGGGGCCGGGTAGCTACACCTTC

length: 15
V: TRBV4-1
D: .
size: .
J: TRBJ2-5
CDR3: CASSQGGHLQETQYF
DNA: TGCGCCAGCAGCCAAGGAGGGCACCTCCAAGAGACCCAGTACTTC

length: 17
V: TRBV4-3
D: .
size: .
J: TRBJ1-3
CDR3: CASSQDSGPSSGNTIYF
DNA: TGCGCCAGCAGCCAAGATTCTGGCCCCAGCTCTGGAAACACCATATATTTT

length: 13
V: TRBV11-2
D: .
size: .
J: TRBJ2-5
CDR3: CASSRGYQETQYF
DNA: TGTGCCAGCAGCAGGGGGTACCAAGAGACCCAGTACTTC